A selection of T cell receptor beta chains follows, all from one sample in a study of T cell responses to AZD1222 COVID-19 vaccine. Method: immunoSEQ multiplex PCR; TCRdb's copy keeps in-frame clones and lacks some. The sample records some 49,000 clones, 80% to 90% being singletons. Sequences were derived from peripheral blood, sampled 28 days after the second AZD1222 dose. The receptors come from an adult who received the AZD1222 COVID-19 vaccine. Both conserved end residues are part of each CDR3. The D gene is left open where the match is weak. Clone size is not always given. Where it is, it says once, few, many or a class for expanded clones.

V gene: TRBV3-1/TRBV3-2; D gene: -; J gene: TRBJ1-1; clone size: -; CDR3 length: 15; CDR3 DNA: TGTGCCAGCAGTCACGAATTCGACTGGAACACTGAAGCTTTCTTT; CDR3 protein: CASSHEFDWNTEAFF
V gene: TRBV9; D gene: -; J gene: TRBJ2-5; clone size: -; CDR3 length: 17; CDR3 DNA: TGTGCCAGCAGCGCTGACGTGGTCGGGGGAGGCTCGGAGACCCAGTACTTC; CDR3 protein: CASSADVVGGGSETQYF
V gene: TRBV7-9; D gene: -; J gene: TRBJ2-7; clone size: -; CDR3 length: 12; CDR3 DNA: TGTGCCAGCAGCTCAAAGGGAGACGAGCAGTACTTC; CDR3 protein: CASSSKGDEQYF
V gene: TRBV30; D gene: TRBD2; J gene: TRBJ2-2; clone size: once; CDR3 length: 16; CDR3 DNA: TGTGCCTGGAGTGTACTAGCGGGATGGAACACCGGGGAGCTGTTTTTT; CDR3 protein: CAWSVLAGWNTGELFF
V gene: TRBV20-1; D gene: -; J gene: TRBJ2-7; clone size: -; CDR3 length: 10; CDR3 DNA: TGCAGTGCCGTCTACTACGAGCAGTACTTC; CDR3 protein: CSAVYYEQYF
V gene: TRBV11-2; D gene: TRBD2; J gene: TRBJ2-2; clone size: -; CDR3 length: 15; CDR3 DNA: TGTGCCAGCAGCTTAGGGGGACTAGCCTCCGGGGAGCTGTTTTTT; CDR3 protein: CASSLGGLASGELFF
V gene: TRBV18; D gene: TRBD1; J gene: TRBJ1-5; clone size: once; CDR3 length: 15; CDR3 DNA: TGTGCCAGCTCTCGGGACAGCGACCCGGGTCAGCCCCAGCATTTT; CDR3 protein: CASSRDSDPGQPQHF
V gene: TRBV10-1; D gene: -; J gene: TRBJ1-5; clone size: few; CDR3 length: 11; CDR3 DNA: TGCGCCGCCTCAGGAGATCAGCCCCAGCATTTT; CDR3 protein: CAASGDQPQHF
V gene: TRBV10-1; D gene: -; J gene: TRBJ1-5; clone size: -; CDR3 length: 15; CDR3 DNA: TGCGCCAGCAGTGGGAGAAACATTAGCAATCAATTCCAGCATTTT; CDR3 protein: CASSGRNISNQFQHF
V gene: TRBV6-4; D gene: TRBD2; J gene: TRBJ2-1; clone size: -; CDR3 length: 15; CDR3 DNA: TGTGCCAGCAGTGAAGTAGCGGGAGTCGGGGGTGAGCAGTTCTTC; CDR3 protein: CASSEVAGVGGEQFF
V gene: TRBV20-1; D gene: -; J gene: TRBJ1-1; clone size: -; CDR3 length: 11; CDR3 DNA: TGCGGTACACTAATGAACACTGAAGCTTTCTTT; CDR3 protein: CGTLMNTEAFF
V gene: TRBV3-1/TRBV3-2; D gene: -; J gene: TRBJ1-2; clone size: once; CDR3 length: 16; CDR3 DNA: TGTGCCAGCAGCCAAGTTTACGTCGGGGGTGCTTATGGCTACACCTTC; CDR3 protein: CASSQVYVGGAYGYTF
V gene: TRBV11-2; D gene: -; J gene: TRBJ2-7; clone size: -; CDR3 length: 15; CDR3 DNA: TGTGCCAGCAGCTTTTATGGCGCACAATTCTACGAGCAGTACTTC; CDR3 protein: CASSFYGAQFYEQYF
V gene: TRBV18; D gene: -; J gene: TRBJ2-2; clone size: -; CDR3 length: 15; CDR3 DNA: TGTGCCAGCTCACGGGACCGATCGAACACCGGGGAGCTGTTTTTT; CDR3 protein: CASSRDRSNTGELFF
V gene: TRBV6-5; D gene: -; J gene: TRBJ2-7; clone size: -; CDR3 length: 14; CDR3 DNA: TGTGCCAGCAGTTACCATCATAGGGGCTACGAGCAGTACTTC; CDR3 protein: CASSYHHRGYEQYF
V gene: TRBV18; D gene: TRBD1; J gene: TRBJ2-5; clone size: -; CDR3 length: 17; CDR3 DNA: TGTGCCAGCTCACCACGAACTTCCGGGACAGGGCGAGAGACCCAGTACTTC; CDR3 protein: CASSPRTSGTGRETQYF
V gene: TRBV7-2; D gene: TRBD1; J gene: TRBJ1-3; clone size: -; CDR3 length: 14; CDR3 DNA: TGTGCCAGTCGTACGACAGGGGCGGAAAACACCATATATTTT; CDR3 protein: CASRTTGAENTIYF
V gene: TRBV20-1; D gene: -; J gene: TRBJ1-2; clone size: -; CDR3 length: 11; CDR3 DNA: TGCAGTGCTATCACGGGCTATGGCTACACCTTC; CDR3 protein: CSAITGYGYTF
V gene: TRBV12-3/TRBV12-4; D gene: -; J gene: TRBJ2-7; clone size: -; CDR3 length: 13; CDR3 DNA: TGTGCCAGCAGTTTAGTTTCCACCTACGAGCAGTACTTC; CDR3 protein: CASSLVSTYEQYF
V gene: TRBV4-3; D gene: -; J gene: TRBJ2-7; clone size: -; CDR3 length: 16; CDR3 DNA: TGCGCCAGCAGCCAAGATAAGGGGCCGAAGACCTACGAGCAGTACTTC; CDR3 protein: CASSQDKGPKTYEQYF
V gene: TRBV3-1/TRBV3-2; D gene: -; J gene: TRBJ2-5; clone size: -; CDR3 length: 14; CDR3 DNA: TGTGCCAGCAGCCAAGGACTGGAACAAGAGACCCAGTACTTC; CDR3 protein: CASSQGLEQETQYF
V gene: TRBV7-3; D gene: -; J gene: TRBJ2-3; clone size: -; CDR3 length: 14; CDR3 DNA: TGTGCCAGCAGCTTCCGACTAAACACAGATACGCAGTATTTT; CDR3 protein: CASSFRLNTDTQYF
V gene: TRBV30; D gene: -; J gene: TRBJ2-3; clone size: -; CDR3 length: 14; CDR3 DNA: TGTGCCTGGAGTGTCGGGTCTAGCACAGATACGCAGTATTTT; CDR3 protein: CAWSVGSSTDTQYF
V gene: TRBV10-3; D gene: -; J gene: TRBJ2-7; clone size: -; CDR3 length: 18; CDR3 DNA: TGTGCCATCAGTGAGAGGTTAGGAGTCGACGGAGGGATCTACGAGCAGTACTTC; CDR3 protein: CAISERLGVDGGIYEQYF
V gene: TRBV7-7; D gene: TRBD1; J gene: TRBJ2-1; clone size: -; CDR3 length: 15; CDR3 DNA: TGTGCTAGCAGCCTAGGGACAGGGACCAGCAATGAGCAGTTCTTC; CDR3 protein: CASSLGTGTSNEQFF
V gene: TRBV25-1; D gene: -; J gene: TRBJ1-1; clone size: -; CDR3 length: 14; CDR3 DNA: TGTGCCAGCATTGACGGCAGGGTGAACACTGAAGCTTTCTTT; CDR3 protein: CASIDGRVNTEAFF
V gene: TRBV2; D gene: -; J gene: TRBJ2-7; clone size: -; CDR3 length: 12; CDR3 DNA: TGTGCCAGCAGGCTTGGAGGTTACGAGCAGTACTTC; CDR3 protein: CASRLGGYEQYF
V gene: TRBV30; D gene: TRBD1; J gene: TRBJ1-1; clone size: -; CDR3 length: 14; CDR3 DNA: TGTGCCTGGAGTCGTGGACAGGTGAACACTGAAGCTTTCTTT; CDR3 protein: CAWSRGQVNTEAFF
V gene: TRBV10-3; D gene: TRBD1; J gene: TRBJ1-5; clone size: -; CDR3 length: 14; CDR3 DNA: TGTGCCATCAGTGTAGACAGGGGGGGACAGCCCCAGCATTTT; CDR3 protein: CAISVDRGGQPQHF
V gene: TRBV3-1/TRBV3-2; D gene: TRBD1; J gene: TRBJ1-5; clone size: -; CDR3 length: 17; CDR3 DNA: TGTGCCAGCAGCCAACCGGCGGGACAGGGGTTCAATCAGCCCCAGCATTTT; CDR3 protein: CASSQPAGQGFNQPQHF
V gene: TRBV15; D gene: -; J gene: TRBJ2-3; clone size: -; CDR3 length: 14; CDR3 DNA: TGTGCCACCAGCAGAGATCGAGGTGCGGATACGCAGTATTTT; CDR3 protein: CATSRDRGADTQYF
V gene: TRBV19; D gene: -; J gene: TRBJ2-7; clone size: -; CDR3 length: 15; CDR3 DNA: TGTGCCAGTAGTATTAGGGCAGCCGTTCCCTACGAGCAGTACTTC; CDR3 protein: CASSIRAAVPYEQYF
V gene: TRBV3-1/TRBV3-2; D gene: -; J gene: TRBJ1-2; clone size: -; CDR3 length: 14; CDR3 DNA: TGTGCCAGCAGCCAAGTGACAGGTCCCTATGGCTACACCTTC; CDR3 protein: CASSQVTGPYGYTF
V gene: TRBV9; D gene: -; J gene: TRBJ1-5; clone size: -; CDR3 length: 14; CDR3 DNA: TGTGCCAGCGGCCAGTTGGGTGGGAATCAGCCCCAGCATTTT; CDR3 protein: CASGQLGGNQPQHF
V gene: TRBV10-3; D gene: -; J gene: TRBJ1-6; clone size: -; CDR3 length: 16; CDR3 DNA: TGTGCCATCAGTGAGTCGTACGGGGCCTATAATTCACCCCTCCACTTT; CDR3 protein: CAISESYGAYNSPLHF
V gene: TRBV4-2; D gene: TRBD1; J gene: TRBJ2-7; clone size: -; CDR3 length: 16; CDR3 DNA: TGTGCCAGCAGCCAAGACTTCGGGACAGGGGCCGACGAGCAGTACTTC; CDR3 protein: CASSQDFGTGADEQYF
V gene: TRBV19; D gene: TRBD1; J gene: TRBJ1-2; clone size: few; CDR3 length: 12; CDR3 DNA: TGTGCCAGTAGTTTGACAGGGGCCGGCTACACCTTC; CDR3 protein: CASSLTGAGYTF
V gene: TRBV5-1; D gene: -; J gene: TRBJ2-2; clone size: -; CDR3 length: 18; CDR3 DNA: TGCGCCAGCAGAATTGTCAAAGGAGGGGTGTTCTGGGACGGGGAGCTGTTTTTT; CDR3 protein: CASRIVKGGVFWDGELFF
V gene: TRBV24-1; D gene: TRBD1; J gene: TRBJ2-1; clone size: -; CDR3 length: 16; CDR3 DNA: TGTGCCACCAGTGATCCGGACAGGGGGGTCAAGGGTGAGCAGTTCTTC; CDR3 protein: CATSDPDRGVKGEQFF
V gene: TRBV6-5; D gene: -; J gene: TRBJ1-1; clone size: -; CDR3 length: 15; CDR3 DNA: TGTGCCAGCAGGCCTTGGCGGGGGAAGAACACTGAAGCTTTCTTT; CDR3 protein: CASRPWRGKNTEAFF
V gene: TRBV9; D gene: -; J gene: TRBJ1-2; clone size: few; CDR3 length: 14; CDR3 DNA: TGTGCCAGCAGCGTCGGGGACGTACCTCGAGGCTACACCTTC; CDR3 protein: CASSVGDVPRGYTF
V gene: TRBV19; D gene: -; J gene: TRBJ2-3; clone size: -; CDR3 length: 15; CDR3 DNA: TGTGCCAGTAGTATTGGGGACGGTCACACAGATACGCAGTATTTT; CDR3 protein: CASSIGDGHTDTQYF
V gene: TRBV6-4; D gene: TRBD1; J gene: TRBJ2-7; clone size: once; CDR3 length: 15; CDR3 DNA: TGTGCCAGTACCCAGCCGGGACAGGGCTCCTACGAGCAGTACTTC; CDR3 protein: CASTQPGQGSYEQYF
V gene: TRBV30; D gene: TRBD1; J gene: TRBJ1-5; clone size: -; CDR3 length: 14; CDR3 DNA: TGTGCCTGGGCACAGGGGGCGAGCAATCAGCCCCAGCATTTT; CDR3 protein: CAWAQGASNQPQHF
V gene: TRBV4-1; D gene: -; J gene: TRBJ1-3; clone size: -; CDR3 length: 17; CDR3 DNA: TGCGCCAGCAGCCAAGGTCCAGGGACGAGCTCTGGAAACACCATATATTTT; CDR3 protein: CASSQGPGTSSGNTIYF
V gene: TRBV9; D gene: -; J gene: TRBJ2-1; clone size: -; CDR3 length: 12; CDR3 DNA: TGTGACCCCGGGAGCACCTACAATGAGCAGTTCTTC; CDR3 protein: CDPGSTYNEQFF